The clone carrying this T cell receptor beta chain turned up a few times. In the original workflow: Reference gene primer amplification gave nucleated cell count estimates. Libraries were prepared by immunoSEQ multiplex PCR; TCRdb keeps only in-frame clonotypes and omits some of them. The V and J calls and clone size are taken from that table; D and trimming were inferred from the DNA. The top ten clones hold about 35% of a sample with about 74,000 clones, approximately 85% of them seen once. The CDR3 loop spans 15 amino acids. J gave up 8 bases and V 7 bases, and 7 bases lay outside the gene matches. From germline, CDR1 is MNHEY and CDR2 SMNVEV (reference sequence). This sample was included in a study of blood T cell repertoires in COVID-19.

This rearrangement joins TRBV27 to TRBJ2-2, with 13 bases that match TRBD2. Specimen: peripheral blood. The sequence derives from a man aged 65-85 years with acute or convalescent COVID-19. The CDR3 here is CASTPLAGGGGELFF. For the CDR3, the DNA is TGTGCCAGCACCCCACTAGCGGGAGGGGGAGGGGAGCTGTTTTTT.